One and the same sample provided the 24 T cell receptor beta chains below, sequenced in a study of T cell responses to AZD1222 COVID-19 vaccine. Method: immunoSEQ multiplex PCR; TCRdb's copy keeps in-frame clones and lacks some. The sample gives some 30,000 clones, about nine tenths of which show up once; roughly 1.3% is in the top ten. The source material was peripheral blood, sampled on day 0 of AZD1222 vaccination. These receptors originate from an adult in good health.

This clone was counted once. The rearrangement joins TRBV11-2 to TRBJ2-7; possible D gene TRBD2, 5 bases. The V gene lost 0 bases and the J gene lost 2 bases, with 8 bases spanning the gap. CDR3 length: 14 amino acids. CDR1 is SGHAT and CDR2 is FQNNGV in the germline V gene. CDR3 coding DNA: TGTGCCAGCAGCTTAGATCGGGGTGCCTACGAGCAGTACTTC. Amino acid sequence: CASSLDRGAYEQYF.

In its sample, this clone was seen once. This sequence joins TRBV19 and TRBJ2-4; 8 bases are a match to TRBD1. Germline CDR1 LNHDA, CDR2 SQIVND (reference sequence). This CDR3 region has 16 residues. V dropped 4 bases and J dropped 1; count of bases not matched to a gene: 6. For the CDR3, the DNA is TGTGCCAGTAGTAACCCAGGGGGCGCGGCCAAAAACATTCAGTACTTC. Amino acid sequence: CASSNPGGAAKNIQYF.

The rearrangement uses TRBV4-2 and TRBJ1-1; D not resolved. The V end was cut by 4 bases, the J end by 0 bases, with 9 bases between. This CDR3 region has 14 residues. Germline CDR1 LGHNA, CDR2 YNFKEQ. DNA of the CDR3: TGTGCCAGCAGCCTGGGAGCTATGAACACTGAAGCTTTCTTT. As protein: CASSLGAMNTEAFF.

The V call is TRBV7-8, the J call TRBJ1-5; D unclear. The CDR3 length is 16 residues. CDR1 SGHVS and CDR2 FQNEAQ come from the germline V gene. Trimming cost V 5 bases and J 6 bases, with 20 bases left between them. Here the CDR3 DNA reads TGTGCCAGCAGCCTAACAAGGGTCCCACGGGGTCAGCCCCAGCATTTT. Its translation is CASSLTRVPRGQPQHF. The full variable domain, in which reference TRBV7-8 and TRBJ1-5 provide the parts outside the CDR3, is GAGVSQSPRYKVAKRGQDVALRCDPISGHVSLFWYQQALGQGPEFLTYFQNEAQLDKSGLPSDRFFAERPEGSVSTLKIQRTQQEDSAVYLCASSLTRVPRGQPQHFGDGTRLSIL.

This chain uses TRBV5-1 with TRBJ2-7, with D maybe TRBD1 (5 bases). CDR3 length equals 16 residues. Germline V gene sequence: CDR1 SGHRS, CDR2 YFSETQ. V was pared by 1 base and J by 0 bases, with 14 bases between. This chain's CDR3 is CASSLSGSRASYEQYF. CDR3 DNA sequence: TGCGCCAGCAGCTTGTCAGGGTCTAGGGCCTCCTACGAGCAGTACTTC. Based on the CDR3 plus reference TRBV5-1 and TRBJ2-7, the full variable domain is KAGVTQTPRYLIKTRGQQVTLSCSPISGHRSVSWYQQTPGQGLQFLFEYFSETQRNKGNFPGRFSGRQFSNSRSEMNVSTLELGDSALYLCASSLSGSRASYEQYFGPGTRLTVT.

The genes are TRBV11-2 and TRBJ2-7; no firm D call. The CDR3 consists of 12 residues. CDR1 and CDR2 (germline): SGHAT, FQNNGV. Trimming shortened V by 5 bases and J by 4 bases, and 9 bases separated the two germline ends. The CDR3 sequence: CASSLSYYEQYF. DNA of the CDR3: TGTGCCAGCAGCCTCAGCTATTACGAGCAGTACTTC.

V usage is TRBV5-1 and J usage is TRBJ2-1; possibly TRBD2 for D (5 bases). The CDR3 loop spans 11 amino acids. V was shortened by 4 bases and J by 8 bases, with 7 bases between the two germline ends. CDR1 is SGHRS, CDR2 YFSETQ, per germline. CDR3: CASSLSDEQFF. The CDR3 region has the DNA TGCGCCAGCAGCCTTAGCGATGAGCAGTTCTTC. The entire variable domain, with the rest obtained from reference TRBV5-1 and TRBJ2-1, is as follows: KAGVTQTPRYLIKTRGQQVTLSCSPISGHRSVSWYQQTPGQGLQFLFEYFSETQRNKGNFPGRFSGRQFSNSRSEMNVSTLELGDSALYLCASSLSDEQFFGPGTRLTVL.

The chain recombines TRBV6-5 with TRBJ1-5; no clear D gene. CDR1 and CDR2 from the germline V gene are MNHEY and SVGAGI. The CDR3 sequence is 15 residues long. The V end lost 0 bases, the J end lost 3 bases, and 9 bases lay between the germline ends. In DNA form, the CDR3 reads TGTGCCAGCAGTTACTCGATGGGAAACAATCAGCCCCAGCATTTT. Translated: CASSYSMGNNQPQHF.

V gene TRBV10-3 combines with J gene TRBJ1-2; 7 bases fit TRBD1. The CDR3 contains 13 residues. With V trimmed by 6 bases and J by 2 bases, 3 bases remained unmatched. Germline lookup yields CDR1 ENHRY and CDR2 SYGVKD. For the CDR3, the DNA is TGTGCCATCAGCGGACAGGAAAACTATGGCTACACCTTC. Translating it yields CAISGQENYGYTF.

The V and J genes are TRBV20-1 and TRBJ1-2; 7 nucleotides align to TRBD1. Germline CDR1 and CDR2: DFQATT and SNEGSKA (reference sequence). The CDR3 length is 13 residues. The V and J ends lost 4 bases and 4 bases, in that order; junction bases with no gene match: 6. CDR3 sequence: CSATEGQSYGYTF. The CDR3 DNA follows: TGCAGTGCTACTGAGGGACAGTCCTATGGCTACACCTTC.

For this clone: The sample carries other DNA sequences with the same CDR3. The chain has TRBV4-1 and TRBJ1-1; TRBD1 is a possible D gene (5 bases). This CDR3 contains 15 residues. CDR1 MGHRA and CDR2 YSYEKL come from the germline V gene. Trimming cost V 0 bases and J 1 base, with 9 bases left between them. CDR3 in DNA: TGCGCCAGCAGCCAAGATCGCGGGGGGAACACTGAAGCTTTCTTT. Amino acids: CASSQDRGGNTEAFF.

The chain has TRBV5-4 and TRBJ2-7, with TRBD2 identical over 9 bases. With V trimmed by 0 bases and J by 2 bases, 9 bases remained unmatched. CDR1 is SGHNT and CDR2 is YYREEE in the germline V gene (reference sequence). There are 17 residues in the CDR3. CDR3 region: CASSLAGGLALTYEQYF. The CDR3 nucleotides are TGTGCCAGCAGCTTGGCCGGCGGACTAGCGTTAACCTACGAGCAGTACTTC.

The CDR3 DNA is TGTGCCAGCAGCTTGTTCGTAGCGGCCTCCTACAATGAGCAGTTCTTC. Translating gives CASSLFVAASYNEQFF. This chain connects TRBV5-8 to TRBJ2-1, with D possibly matching TRBD2 (6 bases). The CDR3 covers 16 residues. Germline-derived CDR1 and CDR2 are SGHTS and YDEGEE. Trimming removed 1 base at V and 0 bases at J, with 11 bases between.

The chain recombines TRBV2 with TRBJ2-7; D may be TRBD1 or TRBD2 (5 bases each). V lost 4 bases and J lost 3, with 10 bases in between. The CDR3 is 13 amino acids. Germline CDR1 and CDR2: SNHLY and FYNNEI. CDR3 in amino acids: CASSVQGVYEQYF. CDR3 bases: TGTGCCAGCAGTGTGCAGGGAGTCTACGAGCAGTACTTC.

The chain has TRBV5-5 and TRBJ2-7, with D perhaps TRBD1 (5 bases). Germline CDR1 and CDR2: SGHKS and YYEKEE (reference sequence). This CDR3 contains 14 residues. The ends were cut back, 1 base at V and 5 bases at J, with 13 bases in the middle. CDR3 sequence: CASSLTGIEDEQYF. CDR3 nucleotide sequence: TGTGCCAGCAGCTTGACAGGAATTGAAGACGAGCAGTACTTC.

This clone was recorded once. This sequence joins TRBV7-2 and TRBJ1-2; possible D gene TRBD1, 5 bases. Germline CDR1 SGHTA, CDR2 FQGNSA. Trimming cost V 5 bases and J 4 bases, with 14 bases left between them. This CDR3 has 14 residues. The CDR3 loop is CASSPQGGLYGYTF. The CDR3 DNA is TGTGCCAGCAGCCCCCAGGGAGGGCTCTATGGCTACACCTTC.

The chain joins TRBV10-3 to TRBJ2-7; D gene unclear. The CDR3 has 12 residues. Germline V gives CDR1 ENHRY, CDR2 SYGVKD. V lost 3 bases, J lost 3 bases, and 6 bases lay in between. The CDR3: CAISDTSYEQYF. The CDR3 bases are TGTGCCATCAGTGATACGAGCTACGAGCAGTACTTC.

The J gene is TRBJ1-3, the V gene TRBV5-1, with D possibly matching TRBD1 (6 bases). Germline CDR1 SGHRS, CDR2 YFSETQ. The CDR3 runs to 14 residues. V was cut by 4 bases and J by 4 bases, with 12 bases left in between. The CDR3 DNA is TGCGCCAGCAGCGACCAGGGGATGGGAAACACCATATATTTT. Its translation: CASSDQGMGNTIYF.

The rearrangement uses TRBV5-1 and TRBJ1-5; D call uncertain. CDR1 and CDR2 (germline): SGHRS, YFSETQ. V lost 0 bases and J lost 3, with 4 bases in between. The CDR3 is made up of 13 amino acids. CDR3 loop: CASSLGPNQPQHF. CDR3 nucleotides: TGCGCCAGCAGCTTGGGGCCCAATCAGCCCCAGCATTTT.

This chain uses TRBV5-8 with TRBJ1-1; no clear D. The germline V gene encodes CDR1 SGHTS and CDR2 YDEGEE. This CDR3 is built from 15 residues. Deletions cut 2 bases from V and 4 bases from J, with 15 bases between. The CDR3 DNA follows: TGTGCCAGCAGCTTATGGCGGGTAAGGAGCACTGAAGCTTTCTTT. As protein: CASSLWRVRSTEAFF. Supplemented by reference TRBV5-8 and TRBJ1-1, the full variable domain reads EAGVTQSPTHLIKTRGQQATLRCSPISGHTSVYWYQQALGLGLQFLLWYDEGEERNRGNFPPRFSGRQFPNYSSELNVNALELEDSALYLCASSLWRVRSTEAFFGQGTRLTVV.

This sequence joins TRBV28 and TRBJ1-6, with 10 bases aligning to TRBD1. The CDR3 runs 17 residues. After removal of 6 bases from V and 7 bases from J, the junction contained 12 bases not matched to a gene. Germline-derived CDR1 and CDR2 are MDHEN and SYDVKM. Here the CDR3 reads CASSSIGTGVGNSPLHF. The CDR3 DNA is TGTGCCAGCAGCTCAATAGGGACAGGGGTCGGGAATTCACCCCTCCACTTT. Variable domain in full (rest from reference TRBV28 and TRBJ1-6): DVKVTQSSRYLVKRTGEKVFLECVQDMDHENMFWYRQDPGLGLRLIYFSYDVKMKEKGDIPEGYSVSREKKERFSLILESASTNQTSMYLCASSSIGTGVGNSPLHFGNGTRLTVT.

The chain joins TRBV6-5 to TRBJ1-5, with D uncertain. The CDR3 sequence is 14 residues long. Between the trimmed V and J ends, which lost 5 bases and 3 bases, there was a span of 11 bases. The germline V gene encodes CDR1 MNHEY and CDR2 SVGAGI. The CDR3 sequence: CASSPRGVNQPQHF. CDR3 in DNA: TGTGCCAGCAGTCCCCGCGGGGTCAATCAGCCCCAGCATTTT.

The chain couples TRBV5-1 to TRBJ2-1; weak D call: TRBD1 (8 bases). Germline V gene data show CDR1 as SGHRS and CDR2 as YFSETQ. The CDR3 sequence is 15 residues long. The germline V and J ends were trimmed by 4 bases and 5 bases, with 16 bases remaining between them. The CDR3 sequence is CASSHRGTTDNEQFF. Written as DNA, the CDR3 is TGCGCCAGCAGCCACAGGGGGACTACGGACAATGAGCAGTTCTTC. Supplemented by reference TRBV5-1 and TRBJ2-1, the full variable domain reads KAGVTQTPRYLIKTRGQQVTLSCSPISGHRSVSWYQQTPGQGLQFLFEYFSETQRNKGNFPGRFSGRQFSNSRSEMNVSTLELGDSALYLCASSHRGTTDNEQFFGPGTRLTVL.

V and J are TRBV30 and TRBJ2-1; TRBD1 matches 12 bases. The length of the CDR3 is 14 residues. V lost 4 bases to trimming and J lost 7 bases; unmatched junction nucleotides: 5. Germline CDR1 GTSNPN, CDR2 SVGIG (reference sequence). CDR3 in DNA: TGTGCCTGGACTCGGGACAGGGGGCGAAATGAGCAGTTCTTC. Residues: CAWTRDRGRNEQFF.